A selection of T cell receptor beta chains follows, all from one sample in a study of control samples from healthy donors and cancer patients. Here immunoSEQ multiplex PCR was the method, and the copy in TCRdb shows in-frame clones only, minus some. The data show about 51,000 clones, almost 90% seen once. Sequenced: PBMCs. These receptors all come from a man in his fifties or sixties with head and neck cancer. The CDR3 runs from the conserved cysteine through the conserved F or W. A D gene is named only where the DNA matches it firmly. Size is stated for part of the rows, as once, few or many counts, or as a class when the clone is expanded.

>-|TRBV4-1|TRBJ2-2|-
CASSQGLSTGELFF
TGCGCCAGCAGCCAAGGGCTTAGCACCGGGGAGCTGTTTTTT
>-|TRBV4-3|TRBJ2-2|TRBD2
CASSLKTSGGPRYTGELFF
TGCGCCAGCAGCCTGAAGACTAGCGGGGGCCCCCGGTACACCGGGGAGCTGTTTTTT
>-|TRBV11-2|TRBJ2-5|TRBD2
CASSLSLSGGGQETQYF
TGTGCCAGCAGCTTATCCCTTAGCGGGGGGGGGCAAGAGACCCAGTACTTC
>-|TRBV28|TRBJ1-5|-
CASSPLARPTFRPSNQPQHF
TGTGCCAGCAGTCCCCTGGCCCGTCCCACCTTCCGACCTAGCAATCAGCCCCAGCATTTT
>-|TRBV11-1|TRBJ1-2|-
CASSPAVINYGYTF
TGTGCCAGCAGCCCCGCCGTGATTAACTATGGCTACACCTTC
>-|TRBV9|TRBJ2-3|-
CASSVGPTGDFADTQYF
TGTGCCAGCAGCGTGGGGCCCACGGGAGATTTCGCAGATACGCAGTATTTT
>-|TRBV30|TRBJ1-4|TRBD1
CAWRWTGGEKLFF
TGTGCCTGGAGATGGACAGGAGGTGAAAAACTGTTTTTT
>-|TRBV7-2|TRBJ2-5|-
CASSADRETQYF
TGTGCCAGCAGCGCAGACAGAGAGACCCAGTACTTC
>once|TRBV9|TRBJ2-3|-
CASSVVSGPSTQYF
TGTGCCAGCAGCGTAGTTAGCGGCCCCAGCACGCAGTATTTT
>-|TRBV7-8|TRBJ1-5|-
CASSLRGVRESNQPQHF
TGTGCCAGCAGCTTAAGGGGCGTGAGGGAAAGCAATCAGCCCCAGCATTTT
>-|TRBV9|TRBJ2-6|-
CASSVDPGGSSGANVLTF
TGTGCCAGCAGCGTAGACCCAGGGGGGAGCTCTGGGGCCAACGTCCTGACTTTC
>-|TRBV6-6|TRBJ2-5|-
CASSHPTGGETQYF
TGTGCCAGCAGTCATCCGACAGGAGGGGAGACCCAGTACTTC
>-|TRBV14|TRBJ2-3|-
CASSQARPGLRTDTQYF
TGTGCCAGCAGCCAAGCCCGGCCGGGACTCCGCACAGATACGCAGTATTTT
>-|TRBV6-1|TRBJ1-3|-
CASSDWPLGNTIYF
TGTGCCAGCAGTGATTGGCCACTTGGAAACACCATATATTTT
>-|TRBV27|TRBJ1-5|-
CASSPQASNQPQHF
TGTGCCAGCAGTCCACAGGCTAGCAATCAGCCCCAGCATTTT
>-|TRBV25-1|TRBJ2-1|-
CASSESKLQDSYNEQFF
TGTGCCAGCAGTGAATCTAAGCTTCAAGACTCCTACAATGAGCAGTTCTTC
>-|TRBV7-3|TRBJ2-2|-
CASSSTPSRDGELFF
TGTGCCAGCAGCTCAACACCTTCCCGAGACGGGGAGCTGTTTTTT
>-|TRBV29-1|TRBJ1-2|-
CSGQASNYGYTF
TGCAGCGGACAGGCGAGTAACTATGGCTACACCTTC
>-|TRBV6-2/TRBV6-3|TRBJ1-2|TRBD1
CASSNQQGNGYTF
TGTGCCAGCAGCAATCAACAGGGGAATGGCTACACCTTC
>-|TRBV28|TRBJ2-2|-
CASSSLSGGGNTGELFF
TGTGCCAGCAGTTCACTTTCAGGGGGAGGTAACACCGGGGAGCTGTTTTTT
>-|TRBV18|TRBJ2-7|TRBD1
CASSPGTGDEQYF
TGTGCCAGCTCACCAGGGACAGGGGACGAGCAGTACTTC
>-|TRBV11-1|TRBJ1-1|-
CASSLLTGQNTEAFF
TGTGCCAGCAGCTTACTGACAGGCCAGAACACTGAAGCTTTCTTT
>-|TRBV23-1|TRBJ2-7|TRBD2
CASLKTGTSGNTTYEQYF
TGCGCCAGCCTTAAGACCGGGACTAGCGGTAATACCACCTACGAGCAGTACTTC
>-|TRBV6-1|TRBJ2-4|-
CASSDRAKNIQYF
TGTGCCAGCAGTGACAGGGCCAAAAACATTCAGTACTTC
>-|TRBV27|TRBJ1-2|-
CASSLSARRGRGDYGYTF
TGTGCCAGCAGTTTATCGGCTCGGAGGGGCAGGGGTGACTATGGCTACACCTTC
>-|TRBV3-1/TRBV3-2|TRBJ2-3|-
CASSHRGRTDTQYF
TGTGCCAGCAGCCACAGGGGCAGGACAGATACGCAGTATTTT
>-|TRBV6-5|TRBJ2-3|-
CASSYTPHTQYF
TGTGCCAGCAGTTACACCCCTCATACGCAGTATTTT
>-|TRBV12-5|TRBJ2-7|TRBD2
CASGLVPGTRGGYEQYF
TGTGCTAGTGGTTTGGTGCCAGGGACTAGAGGAGGCTACGAGCAGTACTTC
>-|TRBV7-2|TRBJ2-3|-
CASSGGVPDTQYF
TGTGCTAGCAGCGGAGGTGTCCCAGATACGCAGTATTTT
>few|TRBV6-1|TRBJ2-1|TRBD2
CASSDLAGVTEQFF
TGTGCCAGCAGTGATCTAGCGGGAGTGACTGAGCAGTTCTTC
>-|TRBV10-2|TRBJ2-2|-
CASRAGKGVTGELFF
TGCGCCAGCAGAGCCGGGAAAGGTGTAACCGGGGAGCTGTTTTTT
>-|TRBV25-1|TRBJ1-2|TRBD1
CASSEAAGGAGGYTF
TGTGCCAGCAGTGAAGCAGCAGGGGGCGCGGGGGGCTACACCTTC
>-|TRBV9|TRBJ1-2|-
CASSEGGFGYTF
TGTGCCAGCAGCGAAGGGGGTTTTGGCTACACCTTC
>-|TRBV29-1|TRBJ2-3|-
CSVSNTVADTQYF
TGCAGCGTCTCAAACACGGTGGCAGATACGCAGTATTTT
>-|TRBV5-6|TRBJ2-5|-
CASSLAWLDAQKETQYF
TGTGCCAGCAGCTTGGCCTGGCTGGACGCACAAAAAGAGACCCAGTACTTC
>-|TRBV27|TRBJ1-1|-
CASSQARGGTEAFF
TGTGCCAGCAGTCAAGCTAGGGGGGGCACTGAAGCTTTCTTT
>-|TRBV3-1/TRBV3-2|TRBJ2-3|TRBD2
CASSQDLVGLAGGRDTQYF
TGTGCCAGCAGCCAAGATTTAGTGGGACTAGCGGGAGGTAGAGATACGCAGTATTTT
>once|TRBV9|TRBJ1-2|-
CASSVDTGYNYGYTF
TGTGCCAGCAGCGTAGACACAGGGTATAACTATGGCTACACCTTC
>once|TRBV18|TRBJ2-3|TRBD1
CASSRGGQSSTDTQYF
TGTGCCAGCTCACGAGGGGGCCAATCGAGCACAGATACGCAGTATTTT
>once|TRBV9|TRBJ1-4|-
CASSPSVRLAEKLFF
TGTGCCAGCAGCCCCTCTGTGCGCCTCGCTGAAAAACTGTTTTTT
>-|TRBV30|TRBJ1-5|-
CAWSFGQNEGQPQHF
TGTGCCTGGAGTTTTGGGCAGAATGAGGGTCAGCCCCAGCATTTT
>-|TRBV27|TRBJ2-7|TRBD1
CASSPRDRSYEQYF
TGTGCCAGCAGTCCCCGGGACAGGTCCTACGAGCAGTACTTC
>-|TRBV5-1|TRBJ2-7|-
CASKLSGAPTFYEQYF
TGCGCCAGCAAATTATCGGGGGCGCCCACTTTCTACGAGCAGTACTTC
>-|TRBV5-1|TRBJ2-1|TRBD2
CASSLSGGSYNEQFF
TGCGCCAGCAGCTTGTCGGGGGGGAGTTACAATGAGCAGTTCTTC
>-|TRBV5-4|TRBJ2-1|-
CASSCLFYRVDSDDNEQFF
TGTGCCAGCAGCTGTCTTTTCTACAGGGTCGACTCCGACGACAATGAGCAGTTCTTC
>-|TRBV30|TRBJ2-5|-
CAWIPGQETQYF
TGTGCCTGGATCCCAGGTCAAGAGACCCAGTACTTC
>-|TRBV20-1|TRBJ2-2|-
CSAEQGGELFF
TGCAGTGCAGAACAGGGCGGGGAGCTGTTTTTT
>-|TRBV4-3|TRBJ2-1|TRBD1
CASSQDSRTGSGNEQFF
TGCGCCAGCAGCCAAGATAGCCGGACAGGGTCTGGAAATGAGCAGTTCTTC
>-|TRBV20-1|TRBJ2-3|-
CSAHTDTQYF
TGCAGTGCTCACACAGATACGCAGTATTTT
>-|TRBV7-8|TRBJ2-1|TRBD1
CASSNSPGTGREQFF
TGTGCCAGCAGCAACAGCCCCGGGACAGGCCGTGAGCAGTTCTTC
>-|TRBV19|TRBJ2-6|-
CASSPWTSANVLTF
TGTGCCAGTAGTCCGTGGACCTCGGCCAACGTCCTGACTTTC
>-|TRBV9|TRBJ2-6|-
CASSVEVTARPGANVLTF
TGTGCCAGCAGCGTAGAAGTCACAGCCAGACCCGGGGCCAACGTCCTGACTTTC
>-|TRBV7-2|TRBJ1-2|TRBD1
CASSLSHGGQGEGGTF
TGTGCCAGCAGCCTAAGTCATGGGGGACAGGGGGAGGGGGGGACCTTC
>-|TRBV6-1|TRBJ2-5|-
CASSDTPLDQETQYF
TGTGCCAGCAGTGATACCCCTCTAGATCAAGAGACCCAGTACTTC
>once|TRBV7-9|TRBJ1-1|-
CASSLENTEAFF
TGTGCCAGCAGCTTGGAGAACACTGAAGCTTTCTTT
>-|TRBV27|TRBJ2-5|-
CASSLKLGETQYF
TGTGCCAGCAGTTTGAAATTGGGAGAGACCCAGTACTTC
>-|TRBV7-2|TRBJ2-2|-
CASSTQPPGPGGTGELFF
TGTGCCAGCAGCACCCAACCTCCGGGCCCCGGTGGGACCGGGGAGCTGTTTTTT